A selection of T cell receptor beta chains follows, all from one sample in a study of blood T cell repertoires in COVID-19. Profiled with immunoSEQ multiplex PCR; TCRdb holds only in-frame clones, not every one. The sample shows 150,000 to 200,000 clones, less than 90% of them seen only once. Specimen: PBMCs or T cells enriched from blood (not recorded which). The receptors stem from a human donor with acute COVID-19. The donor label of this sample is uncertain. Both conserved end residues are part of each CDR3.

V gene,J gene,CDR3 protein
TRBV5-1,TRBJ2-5,CASTRQGEKTQYF
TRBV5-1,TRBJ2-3,CASSPRGQGPDTQYF
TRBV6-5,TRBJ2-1,CASSPRGAYNEQFF
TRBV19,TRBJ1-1,CASSIEGASEAFF
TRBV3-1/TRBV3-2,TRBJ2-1,CASSQSDRIGNEQFF
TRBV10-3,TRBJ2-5,CAINTDTVQETQYF
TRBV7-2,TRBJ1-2,CASSLRGGQYGYTF
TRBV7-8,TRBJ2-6,CASSSGLAGEGAGANVLTF
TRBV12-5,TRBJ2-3,CASGLVLAGSTDTQYF
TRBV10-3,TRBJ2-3,CAFGTSGGADTQYF
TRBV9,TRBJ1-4,CASSVAVGEGEKLFF
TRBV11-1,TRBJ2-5,CASSPTLAGATETQYF
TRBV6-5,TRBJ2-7,CASSRLVIDYEQYF
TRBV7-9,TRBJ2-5,CASSLIQETQYF
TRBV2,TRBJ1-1,CASSGQGVEAFF
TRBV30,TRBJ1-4,CAWSGSFGTGVRKLFF
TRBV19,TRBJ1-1,CASSIDGGGTEAFF
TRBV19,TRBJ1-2,CASSVDGTALRYGYTF
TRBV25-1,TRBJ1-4,CASSGRTGGPNEKLFF
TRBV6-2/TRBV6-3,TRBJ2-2,CASSYSFRANTGELFF
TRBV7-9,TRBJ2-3,CASSFLGTGGLTDTQYF
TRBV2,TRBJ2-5,CASPATSGGQETQYF
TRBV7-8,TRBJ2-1,CASSLGGGAFNEQFF
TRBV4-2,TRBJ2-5,CASSLYSSGHGKTQYF
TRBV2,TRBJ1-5,CARRDLGQVSNQPQHF
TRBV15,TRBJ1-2,CATSRTGTGGDYGYTF